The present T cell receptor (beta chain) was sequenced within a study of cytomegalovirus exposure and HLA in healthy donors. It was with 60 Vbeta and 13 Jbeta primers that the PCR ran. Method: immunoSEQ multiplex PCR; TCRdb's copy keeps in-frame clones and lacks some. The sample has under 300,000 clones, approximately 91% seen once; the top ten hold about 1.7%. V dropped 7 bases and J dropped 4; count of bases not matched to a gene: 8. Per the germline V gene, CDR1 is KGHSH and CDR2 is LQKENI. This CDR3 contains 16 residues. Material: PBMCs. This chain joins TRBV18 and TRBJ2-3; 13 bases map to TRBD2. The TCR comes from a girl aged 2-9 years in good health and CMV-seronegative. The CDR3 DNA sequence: TGTGCCAGCTTCCCGGGACTAGCGGGGCCCGCAGATACGCAGTATTTT. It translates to CASFPGLAGPADTQYF.